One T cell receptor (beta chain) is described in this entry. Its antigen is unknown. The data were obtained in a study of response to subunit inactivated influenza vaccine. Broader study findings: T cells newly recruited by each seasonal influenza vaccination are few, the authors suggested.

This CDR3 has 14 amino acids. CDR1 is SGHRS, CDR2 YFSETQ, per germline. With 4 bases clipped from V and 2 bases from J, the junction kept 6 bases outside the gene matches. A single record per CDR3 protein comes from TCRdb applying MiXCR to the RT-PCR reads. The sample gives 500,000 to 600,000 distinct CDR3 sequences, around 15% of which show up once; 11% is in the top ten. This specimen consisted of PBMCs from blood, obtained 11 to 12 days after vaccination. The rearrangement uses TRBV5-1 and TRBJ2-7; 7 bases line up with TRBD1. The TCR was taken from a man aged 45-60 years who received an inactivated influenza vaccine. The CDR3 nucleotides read TGCGCCAGCAGCCCCTGGACAGGTACCTACGAGCAGTACTTC. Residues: CASSPWTGTYEQYF.